These T cell receptor beta chains were read from a single sample in a study of blood T cell repertoires in COVID-19. The protocol was immunoSEQ multiplex PCR, while the TCRdb copy is restricted to in-frame clones and leaves out a portion. The sample records over 200,000 clones, about 85% being singletons. What was sequenced was PBMCs or T cells enriched from blood (not recorded which). Every receptor here comes from a man between 35 and 55 years old who had recovered from COVID-19. Both conserved end residues are part of each CDR3. D genes are given only for firm matches. Part of the rows lack a size; the others show once, few, many or a class for expanded clones.

abundance | j_gene | d_gene | v_gene | CDR3aa | CDR3nt
. | TRBJ1-2 | TRBD1 | TRBV7-3 | CASSLSTGSGYTF | TGTGCCAGCAGCTTATCGACAGGGAGCGGCTACACCTTC
. | TRBJ2-7 | . | TRBV5-1 | CASSLRQSTAEQYF | TGCGCCAGCAGCTTAAGACAGTCGACGGCCGAGCAGTACTTC
. | TRBJ2-7 | . | TRBV15 | CATSSFSLPSYEQYF | TGTGCCACCAGCTCCTTTTCACTCCCGAGCTACGAGCAGTACTTC
. | TRBJ2-2 | TRBD1 | TRBV9 | CASSATGGTGELFF | TGTGCCAGCAGCGCGACAGGGGGCACCGGGGAGCTGTTTTTT
. | TRBJ2-7 | . | TRBV4-1 | CASSQDPGFEQYF | TGCGCCAGCAGCCAAGATCCCGGGTTCGAGCAGTACTTC
. | TRBJ1-2 | . | TRBV5-1 | CASSLADSRGYTF | TGCGCCAGCAGCTTGGCAGACTCGAGGGGCTACACCTTC
. | TRBJ2-5 | . | TRBV10-2 | CASSVYRQETQYF | TGCGCCAGCAGTGTCTACAGACAAGAGACCCAGTACTTC
. | TRBJ1-1 | . | TRBV5-1 | CASSLQGMGTEAFF | TGCGCCAGCAGCTTACAGGGTATGGGAACTGAAGCTTTCTTT
. | TRBJ1-2 | TRBD1 | TRBV28 | CASSIRQGSNYGYTF | TGTGCCAGCAGTATACGACAGGGTTCGAACTATGGCTACACCTTC
. | TRBJ2-7 | . | TRBV5-4 | CASSLGGQQYF | TGTGCCAGCAGCTTGGGGGGGCAGCAGTACTTC
. | TRBJ1-1 | . | TRBV10-1 | CASSEGSNTEAFF | TGCGCCAGCAGTGAGGGCAGTAACACTGAAGCTTTCTTT
. | TRBJ2-7 | . | TRBV11-3 | CASSSRVLSSYEQYF | TGTGCCAGCAGTTCCAGGGTTTTAAGCTCCTACGAGCAGTACTTC
once | TRBJ1-2 | TRBD1 | TRBV29-1 | CSVGTGIYGYTF | TGCAGCGTGGGGACAGGTATCTATGGCTACACCTTC
. | TRBJ2-1 | . | TRBV3-1/TRBV3-2 | CASSRTGRDEQFF | TGTGCCAGCAGTCGGACGGGCAGGGATGAGCAGTTCTTC
once | TRBJ2-2 | TRBD1 | TRBV5-1 | CASSSSGGPTGELFF | TGCGCCAGCAGCTCCTCAGGGGGCCCCACCGGGGAGCTGTTTTTT
once | TRBJ2-7 | TRBD2 | TRBV10-3 | CATTSGNAYEQYF | TGTGCCACCACTAGCGGGAATGCCTACGAGCAGTACTTC
. | TRBJ2-7 | . | TRBV4-1 | CASSETGASYEQYF | TGCGCCAGCAGCGAGACAGGAGCCTCCTACGAGCAGTACTTC
. | TRBJ1-2 | . | TRBV7-2 | CASSLSRGDYGYTF | TGTGCCAGCAGCTTATCAAGAGGCGACTATGGCTACACCTTC
. | TRBJ2-2 | . | TRBV6-5 | CASSSDSVGELFF | TGTGCCAGCAGCTCCGACAGCGTCGGGGAGCTGTTTTTT
. | TRBJ2-7 | TRBD1 | TRBV13 | CASSLGTGEFFEQYF | TGTGCCAGCAGCTTAGGGACAGGGGAATTTTTCGAGCAGTACTTC
. | TRBJ1-2 | . | TRBV5-8 | CASSLRQLNYGYTF | TGTGCCAGCAGCTTACGACAGCTCAACTATGGCTACACCTTC
. | TRBJ2-3 | . | TRBV14 | CASSQDVGDTQYF | TGTGCCAGCAGCCAAGACGTCGGAGATACGCAGTATTTT
. | TRBJ1-2 | TRBD1 | TRBV28 | CASSQTGGSLEGYTF | TGTGCCAGCAGCCAGACAGGGGGATCGTTGGAAGGCTACACCTTC
many | TRBJ2-7 | . | TRBV30 | CAWNEGGAYEQYF | TGTGCCTGGAATGAGGGGGGGGCCTACGAGCAGTACTTC
once | TRBJ1-1 | TRBD1 | TRBV18 | CASSPGQDRVWTEAFF | TGTGCCAGCTCACCAGGACAAGACAGGGTATGGACTGAAGCTTTCTTT
. | TRBJ2-7 | TRBD2 | TRBV7-2 | CASSPLWLADYEQYF | TGTGCCAGCAGCCCCCTTTGGCTAGCGGACTACGAGCAGTACTTC
. | TRBJ2-1 | TRBD2 | TRBV5-4 | CASSAGGSGRNEQFF | TGTGCCAGCAGCGCCGGGGGAAGCGGGAGGAATGAGCAGTTCTTC
once | TRBJ2-1 | TRBD2 | TRBV20-1 | CSASSGRGNNEQFF | TGCAGTGCTAGTAGCGGGAGGGGCAACAATGAGCAGTTCTTC
. | TRBJ2-6 | . | TRBV5-1 | CASSQTASGANVLTF | TGCGCCAGCAGTCAAACAGCCTCTGGGGCCAACGTCCTGACTTTC
few | TRBJ1-1 | TRBD1 | TRBV7-9 | CASSRPGQYTEAFF | TGTGCCAGCAGTCGGCCGGGACAGTACACTGAAGCTTTCTTT
. | TRBJ1-6 | . | TRBV12-3/TRBV12-4 | CASRDTGNSPLHF | TGTGCCAGCAGGGACACTGGTAATTCACCCCTCCACTTT
. | TRBJ2-7 | . | TRBV5-4 | CASSSSARWEQYF | TGTGCCAGCAGCTCTTCGGCGAGGTGGGAGCAGTACTTC
. | TRBJ2-6 | . | TRBV5-1 | CASKGGGTNSGANVLTF | TGCGCCAGCAAAGGAGGCGGAACCAACTCTGGGGCCAACGTCCTGACTTTC
. | TRBJ1-6 | TRBD1 | TRBV10-3 | CAISDIGGTGGSPLHF | TGTGCCATCAGCGACATAGGCGGGACAGGAGGTTCACCCCTCCACTTT
. | TRBJ2-7 | TRBD1 | TRBV29-1 | CSGGQLYEQYF | TGCAGCGGGGGACAGTTATACGAGCAGTACTTC
. | TRBJ1-2 | . | TRBV7-2 | CASSLAAGAGYGYTF | TGTGCCAGCAGCTTAGCGGCAGGGGCGGGCTATGGCTACACCTTC
. | TRBJ2-3 | TRBD1 | TRBV15 | CATSRRQGITDTQYF | TGTGCCACCAGCAGACGACAGGGGATCACAGATACGCAGTATTTT
. | TRBJ2-3 | . | TRBV19 | CASSMGAVPTDTQYF | TGTGCCAGTAGTATGGGGGCGGTCCCCACAGATACGCAGTATTTT
. | TRBJ1-2 | . | TRBV27 | CASMQAGRYMNGYTF | TGTGCCAGCATGCAGGCAGGCCGGTACATGAATGGCTACACCTTC
. | TRBJ1-6 | TRBD1 | TRBV5-1 | CASSLGAGGGSPLHF | TGCGCCAGCAGCTTGGGGGCAGGGGGTGGATCACCCCTCCACTTT
few | TRBJ1-2 | . | TRBV5-5 | CASSQGTPNYGYTF | TGTGCCAGCAGCCAGGGGACACCTAACTATGGCTACACCTTC
once | TRBJ2-5 | TRBD2 | TRBV5-6 | CASSLVGGGETQYF | TGTGCCAGCAGCTTGGTTGGGGGAGGGGAGACCCAGTACTTC
. | TRBJ2-1 | TRBD2 | TRBV19 | CASSMGGRHNEQFF | TGTGCCAGTAGTATGGGCGGGAGGCACAATGAGCAGTTCTTC
. | TRBJ2-3 | TRBD2 | TRBV3-1/TRBV3-2 | CASSFGTSGSLVTQYF | TGTGCCAGCAGCTTCGGGACTAGCGGGAGTCTAGTTACGCAGTATTTT
few | TRBJ2-7 | . | TRBV19 | CASSTGFYEQYF | TGTGCCAGTAGTACAGGGTTCTACGAGCAGTACTTC